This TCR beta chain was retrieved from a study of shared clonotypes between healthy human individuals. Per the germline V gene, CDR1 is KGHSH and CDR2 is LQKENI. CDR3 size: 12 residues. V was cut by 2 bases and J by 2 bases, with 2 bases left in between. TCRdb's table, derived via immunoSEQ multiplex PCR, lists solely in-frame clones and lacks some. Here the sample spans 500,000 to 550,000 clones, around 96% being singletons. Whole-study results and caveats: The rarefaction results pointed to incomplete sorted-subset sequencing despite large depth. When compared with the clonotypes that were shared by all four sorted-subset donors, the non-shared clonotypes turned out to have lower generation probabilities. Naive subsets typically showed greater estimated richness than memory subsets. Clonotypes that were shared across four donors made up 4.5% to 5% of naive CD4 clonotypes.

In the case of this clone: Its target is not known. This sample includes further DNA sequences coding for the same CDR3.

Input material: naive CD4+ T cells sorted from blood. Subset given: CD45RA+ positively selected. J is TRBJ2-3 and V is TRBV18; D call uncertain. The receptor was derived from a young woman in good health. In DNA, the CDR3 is TGTGCCAGCTCACCATCCACAGATACGCAGTATTTT. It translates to CASSPSTDTQYF.